These 7 T cell receptor beta chains came from one sample sequenced in a study of Tregs in tolerant kidney transplant recipients (dated by TCRdb to between 2019 and 2020). The library was built by means of the immunoSEQ multiplex PCR assay. This is the immuneACCESS table as TCRdb keeps it, with only in-frame sequences that have V and J called. A part of the clones is gone; compared with another copy, unresolved V genes explain less than half, and the rest is unexplained. The sample includes 80,000 or so clones, with over 75% observed a single time. The ten largest account for 1.6% of the sample. The transplants used related donors with nonmyeloablative bone marrow transplantation, and mixed chimerism in the human trials was transient. Here the sequenced sample was CD4+ T cells from blood (PBMCs), taken 24 months after the transplant. The receptors stem from a human patient who received a combined kidney and bone marrow transplant. Where a transplant has occurred, the graft donor may have supplied some of the T cells.

This chain joins TRBV11-1 and TRBJ2-7; TRBD1 aligns across 9 bases. Germline CDR1 SGHAT, CDR2 FQDESV (reference sequence). The CDR3 extends over 14 amino acids. After removal of 5 bases from V and 2 bases from J, the junction contained 4 bases not matched to a gene. The CDR3 DNA sequence: TGTGCCAGCAGCCGCGGGACAGGGCCCTACGAGCAGTACTTC. Translation: CASSRGTGPYEQYF.

This chain uses TRBV11-3 with TRBJ1-1; 7 positions agree with TRBD1. This CDR3 comprises 15 residues. V gave up 5 bases and J gave up 3 bases; unmatched junction bases: 9. Germline CDR1 and CDR2: SGHNT and YENEEA. CDR3 sequence (DNA): TGTGCCAGCAGCCCCCGGACAGGATGGGACACTGAAGCTTTCTTT. Its protein product is CASSPRTGWDTEAFF.

The rearrangement links TRBV4-3 to TRBJ2-3; weak D call: TRBD1 (6 bases). The germline gives CDR1 LGHNA, CDR2 YSLEER. The CDR3 length is 15 residues. Trimming cost V 0 bases and J 3 bases, with 10 bases left between them. The CDR3 region is CASSQDGQGTDTQYF. CDR3 DNA sequence: TGCGCCAGCAGCCAAGATGGGCAGGGGACAGATACGCAGTATTTT.

The chain has TRBV4-1 and TRBJ2-7, with 9 bases identical to TRBD1. The junction had 17 bases not matched to a gene; V was cut back by 5 bases and J by 3 bases. This CDR3 spans 18 amino acids. Germline V CDR1 and CDR2: MGHRA, YSYEKL. This chain's CDR3 is CASSGFHLTDRGHYEQYF. In DNA form, the CDR3 reads TGCGCCAGCAGCGGGTTCCACCTTACGGACAGGGGACACTACGAGCAGTACTTC.

The chain joins TRBV4-2 to TRBJ2-1; possible D gene TRBD2, 5 bases. The CDR3 contains 17 residues. Germline V gives CDR1 LGHNA, CDR2 YNFKEQ. The V end lost 1 base, the J end lost 10 bases, and 23 bases lay between the germline ends. The CDR3: CASSQAPPRVYSMEQFF. The DNA for the CDR3 is TGTGCCAGCAGCCAAGCCCCCCCGCGGGTCTATTCAATGGAGCAGTTCTTC.

V and J are TRBV7-9 and TRBJ1-3; D ambiguous. This CDR3 is built from 15 residues. Trimming stripped 5 bases from V and 2 bases from J, with 13 bases between. Germline lookup yields CDR1 SEHNR and CDR2 FQNEAQ (reference sequence). CDR3 protein: CASSNRDKTGNTIYF. The CDR3 region has the DNA TGTGCCAGCAGCAATCGAGACAAAACTGGAAACACCATATATTTT.

The chain's CDR3 is CASSRGVGGTGTQYF. Written as DNA, the CDR3 is TGTGCCAGCAGCCGTGGCGTGGGAGGCACGGGGACCCAGTACTTC. The chain links TRBV14 to TRBJ2-5; a weak D match, TRBD2 (6 bases). The V end lost 4 bases, the J end lost 7 bases, and 19 bases lay between the germline ends. This CDR3 is 15 amino acids long. The germline V gene encodes CDR1 SGHDN and CDR2 FVKESK. Complete variable domain (other parts from reference TRBV14 and TRBJ2-5): EAGVTQFPSHSVIEKGQTVTLRCDPISGHDNLYWYRRVMGKEIKFLLHFVKESKQDESGMPNNRFLAERTGGTYSTLKVQPAELEDSGVYFCASSRGVGGTGTQYFGPGTRLLVL.